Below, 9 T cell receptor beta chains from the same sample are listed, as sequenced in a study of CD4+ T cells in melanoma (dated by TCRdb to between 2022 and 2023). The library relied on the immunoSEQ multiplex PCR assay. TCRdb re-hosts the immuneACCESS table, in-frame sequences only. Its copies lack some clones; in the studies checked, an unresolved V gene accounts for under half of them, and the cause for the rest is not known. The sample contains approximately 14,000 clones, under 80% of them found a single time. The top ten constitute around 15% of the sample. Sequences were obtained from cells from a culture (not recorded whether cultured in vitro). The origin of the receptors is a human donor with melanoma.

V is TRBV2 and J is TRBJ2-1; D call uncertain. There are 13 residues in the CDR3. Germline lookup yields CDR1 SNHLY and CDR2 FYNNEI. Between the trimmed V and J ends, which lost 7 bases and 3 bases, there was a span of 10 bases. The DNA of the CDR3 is TGTGCCAGCAAGGCAGACGACTACAATGAGCAGTTCTTC. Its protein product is CASKADDYNEQFF.

The CDR3 nucleotides read TGTGCCAGCAGCTATACAGGGAACAACTATGGCTACACCTTC. Its translation is CASSYTGNNYGYTF. This chain connects TRBV7-9 to TRBJ1-2; TRBD1 is a possible D gene (6 bases). The germline V and J ends were trimmed by 4 bases and 2 bases, with 11 bases remaining between them. The CDR3 spans 14 residues. Per the germline V gene, CDR1 is SEHNR and CDR2 is FQNEAQ (reference sequence).

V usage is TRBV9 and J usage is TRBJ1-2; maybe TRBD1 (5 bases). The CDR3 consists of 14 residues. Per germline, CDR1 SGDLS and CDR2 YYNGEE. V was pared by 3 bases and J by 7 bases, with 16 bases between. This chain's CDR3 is CASSGGRGGSGYTF. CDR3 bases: TGTGCCAGCAGCGGCGGGCGGGGCGGGAGTGGCTACACCTTC.

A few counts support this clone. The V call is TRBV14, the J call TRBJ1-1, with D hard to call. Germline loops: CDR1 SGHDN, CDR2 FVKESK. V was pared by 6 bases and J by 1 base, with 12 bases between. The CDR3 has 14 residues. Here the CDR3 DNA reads TGTGCCAGCAGTCCTACAGCGGGGAACACTGAAGCTTTCTTT. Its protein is CASSPTAGNTEAFF. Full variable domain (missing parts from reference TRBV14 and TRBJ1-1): EAGVTQFPSHSVIEKGQTVTLRCDPISGHDNLYWYRRVMGKEIKFLLHFVKESKQDESGMPNNRFLAERTGGTYSTLKVQPAELEDSGVYFCASSPTAGNTEAFFGQGTRLTVV.

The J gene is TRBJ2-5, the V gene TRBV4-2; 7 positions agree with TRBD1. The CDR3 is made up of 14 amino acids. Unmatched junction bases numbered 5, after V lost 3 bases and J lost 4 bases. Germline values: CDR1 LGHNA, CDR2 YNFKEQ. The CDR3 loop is CASSHEGGSETQYF. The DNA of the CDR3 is TGTGCCAGCAGCCATGAAGGGGGCTCAGAGACCCAGTACTTC.

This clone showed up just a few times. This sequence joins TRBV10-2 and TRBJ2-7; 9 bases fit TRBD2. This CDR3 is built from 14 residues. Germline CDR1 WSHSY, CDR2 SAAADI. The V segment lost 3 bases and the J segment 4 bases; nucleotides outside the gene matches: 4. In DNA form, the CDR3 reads TGCGCCAGCAGTGAATCTAGCGGGGTTTACGAGCAGTACTTC. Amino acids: CASSESSGVYEQYF.

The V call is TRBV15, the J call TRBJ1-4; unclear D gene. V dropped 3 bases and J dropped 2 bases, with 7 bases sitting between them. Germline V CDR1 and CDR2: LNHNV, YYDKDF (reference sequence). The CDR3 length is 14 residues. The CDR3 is CATSSPVTNEKLFF. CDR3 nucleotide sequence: TGTGCCACCAGCAGTCCGGTGACTAATGAAAAACTGTTTTTT.

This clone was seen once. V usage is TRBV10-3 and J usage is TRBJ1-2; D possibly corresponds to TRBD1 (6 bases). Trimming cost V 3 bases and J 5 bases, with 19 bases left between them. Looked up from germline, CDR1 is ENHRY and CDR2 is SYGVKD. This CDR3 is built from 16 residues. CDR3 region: CAISDREGELGYGYTF. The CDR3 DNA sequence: TGTGCCATCAGTGACCGGGAGGGGGAATTAGGGTATGGCTACACCTTC.

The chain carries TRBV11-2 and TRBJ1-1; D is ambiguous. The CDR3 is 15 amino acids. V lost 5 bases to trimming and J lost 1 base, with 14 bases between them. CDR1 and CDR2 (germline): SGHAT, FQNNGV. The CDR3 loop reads CASSLTRTANTEAFF. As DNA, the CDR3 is TGTGCCAGCAGCCTAACCAGGACGGCGAACACTGAAGCTTTCTTT.